The clone carrying this TCR beta chain showed up just a few times. Its specificity is not known. These data belong to a study of identical twins. Findings and limits, study-wide: Models underestimated TCR alpha sharing (out-of-frame) in monozygotic twins. Abundant beta clonotypes from cord blood had fewer insertions, unlike memory repertoires, which showed none.

With 0 bases removed from V and 2 bases from J, the gap between germline ends came to 15 bases. CDR1 SGHDT and CDR2 YYEEEE come from the germline V gene. This CDR3 has 16 residues. A universal primer site arose from template switching, and cDNA bore unique molecular identifiers. One entry per CDR3 protein results from TCRdb running MiXCR on the 5' RACE reads. Of 500,000 or so distinct CDR3 sequences in the sample, 14% were seen once. This sample was shared with a second study, whose subject was yellow fever vaccine responses in identical twins.

This sequence was found in a young woman in good health. This chain connects TRBV5-6 to TRBJ2-7, with D unresolved. The sample consisted of CD4+ T cells sorted from blood. The CDR3 reads CASSLGVKDIAYEQYF. CDR3 nucleotide sequence: TGTGCCAGCAGCTTGGGGGTAAAGGATATCGCCTACGAGCAGTACTTC.